This record covers a single TCR beta chain. The target of this receptor is not known. Base qualities were left out, and no much larger clone turns up one base away. TCRbeta CDR3 regions were amplified from genomic DNA using the immunoSEQ Assay, a bias-controlled multiplex PCR. In the source study's methods: The number of nucleated cells in each sample was estimated by amplification of reference gene primers within the assay. To quantify the absolute abundance of each unique TCRbeta CDR3 rearrangement, sequence reads were collapsed and filtered. For each sample, productive Simpson clonality was calculated as the square root of Simpson's diversity index across productive rearrangements. The immuneACCESS repertoire file appears here via TCRdb, limited to in-frame rearrangements. These files lack a portion of the clones; in checked studies, under half of the deficit traces to unresolved V genes, and the cause of the others is not known. V and J calls and clone size are copied from that table; D and trimming were computed from the DNA. The sample records 150,000 to 200,000 clones, about 88% of which are singletons. The ten largest clonotypes hold roughly 25% of the sample.

This entry is derived from a study of blood T cell repertoires in COVID-19 (dated by TCRdb to 2018 to 2020). Broadly, across the study: Samples covering the acute and convalescent phases of COVID-19 were provided by collaborators in the United States, Italy and Spain. Samples were obtained from the ongoing ImmuneRACE study (first 160 participants) and from about 1,300 subjects provided by 6 global collaborators. Deeply sampled blood TCRbeta repertoires from subjects exposed to, actively infected with, or recovered from COVID-19 were included in the dataset. The sample metadata nearly always contained a de-identified subject ID, COVID-19 status, age in years and sex. Where available, HLA class I and class II types were obtained from metadata supplied by the sample provider rather than from assay-based typing. The repertoires were made available in a free public database intended to serve as a resource for research on the immune response to SARS-CoV-2. The material from the prospective study consisted of cDNA or gDNA derived from T cells, B-cell-depleted T cells, or PBMCs. Broad study findings and their caveats: The amount of clinical and demographic metadata varied by source and participant and was provided uncurated.

The collaborating institutions used their own protocols to collect whole blood in K2EDTA tubes. For TCRbeta analysis, collaborators shipped samples in one of three forms: frozen whole blood, isolated PBMCs, or DNA extracted from either of those sample types. V drops 0 bases and J drops 0 bases, leaving 5 bases in between. The CDR3, from cysteine to phenylalanine, totals 15 residues. The entry retains the CDR3 DNA only, 45 bases that are in frame from base 1. CDR1 is given as LNHNV and CDR2 as YYDKDF, both from the germline V gene (reference sequence). Sequencing was carried out using peripheral blood. The V and J segments used are TRBV15 and TRBJ2-2; the D segment could be TRBD1, given 5 matching bases. This receptor was taken from a man aged 60-69 years with acute or convalescent COVID-19. The CDR3 here reads CATSRDRANTGELFF. The DNA sequence is as follows: TGTGCCACCAGCAGAGACAGGGCGAACACCGGGGAGCTGTTTTTT.